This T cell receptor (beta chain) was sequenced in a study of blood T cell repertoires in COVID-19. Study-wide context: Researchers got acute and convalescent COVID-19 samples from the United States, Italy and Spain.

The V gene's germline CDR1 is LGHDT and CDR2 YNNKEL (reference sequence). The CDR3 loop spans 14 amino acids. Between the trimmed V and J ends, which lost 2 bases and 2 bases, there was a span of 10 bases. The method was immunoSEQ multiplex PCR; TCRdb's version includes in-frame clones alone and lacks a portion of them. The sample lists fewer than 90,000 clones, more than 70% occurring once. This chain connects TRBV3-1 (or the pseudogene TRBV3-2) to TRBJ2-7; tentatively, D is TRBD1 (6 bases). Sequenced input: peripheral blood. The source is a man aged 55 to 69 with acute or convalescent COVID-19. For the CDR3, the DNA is TGTGCCAGCAGCCAACCCGGGACAACCTACGAGCAGTACTTC. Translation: CASSQPGTTYEQYF.